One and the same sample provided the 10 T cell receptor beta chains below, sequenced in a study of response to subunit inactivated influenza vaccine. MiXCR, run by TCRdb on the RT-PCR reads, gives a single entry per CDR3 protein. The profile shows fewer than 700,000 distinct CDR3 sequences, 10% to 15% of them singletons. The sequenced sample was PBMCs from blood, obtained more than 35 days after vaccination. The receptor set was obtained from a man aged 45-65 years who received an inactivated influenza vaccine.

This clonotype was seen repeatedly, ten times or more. DNA of the CDR3: TGCGCCAGCAGCTTGTCGGGACAGGGTTTATCAGAGACCCAGTACTTC. Protein sequence: CASSLSGQGLSETQYF. The genes are TRBV5-1 and TRBJ2-5; TRBD1 aligns across 9 bases. CDR1 is SGHRS and CDR2 is YFSETQ in the germline V gene. There are 16 residues in the CDR3. Trimming took 1 base from V and 4 from J; bases not matched to a gene: 8.

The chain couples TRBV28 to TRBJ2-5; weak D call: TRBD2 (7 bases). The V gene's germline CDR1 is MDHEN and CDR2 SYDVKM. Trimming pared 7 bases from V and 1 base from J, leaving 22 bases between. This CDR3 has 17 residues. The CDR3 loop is CASNNPRAGAFQETQYF. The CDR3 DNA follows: TGTGCCAGCAACAACCCTAGGGCGGGGGCCTTCCAAGAGACCCAGTACTTC.

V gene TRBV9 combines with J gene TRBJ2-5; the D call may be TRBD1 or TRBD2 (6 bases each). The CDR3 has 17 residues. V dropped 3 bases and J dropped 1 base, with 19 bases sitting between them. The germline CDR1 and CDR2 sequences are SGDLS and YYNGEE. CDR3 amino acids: CASSEGGGGGIQETQYF. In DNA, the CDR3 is TGTGCCAGCAGCGAGGGAGGTGGAGGGGGTATCCAAGAGACCCAGTACTTC.

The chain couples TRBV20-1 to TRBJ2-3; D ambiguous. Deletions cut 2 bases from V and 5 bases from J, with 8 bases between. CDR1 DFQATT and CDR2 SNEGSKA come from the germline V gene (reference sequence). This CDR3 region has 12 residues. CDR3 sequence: CSARITGDTQYF. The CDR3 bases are TGCAGTGCTAGAATCACTGGAGATACGCAGTATTTT.

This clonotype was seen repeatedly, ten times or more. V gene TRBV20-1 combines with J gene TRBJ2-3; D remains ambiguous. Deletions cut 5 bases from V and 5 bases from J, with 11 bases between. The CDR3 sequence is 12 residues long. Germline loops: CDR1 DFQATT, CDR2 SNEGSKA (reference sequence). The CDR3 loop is CSALPLGDTQYF. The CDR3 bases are TGCAGTGCTCTTCCCCTTGGAGATACGCAGTATTTT.

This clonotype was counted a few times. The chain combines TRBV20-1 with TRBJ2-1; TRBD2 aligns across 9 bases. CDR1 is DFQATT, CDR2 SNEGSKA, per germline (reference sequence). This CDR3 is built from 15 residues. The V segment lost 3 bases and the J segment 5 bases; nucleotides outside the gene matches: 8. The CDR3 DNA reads TGCAGTGCTAGGATGGGGCGGGGGGGCCACAATGAGCAGTTCTTC. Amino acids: CSARMGRGGHNEQFF.

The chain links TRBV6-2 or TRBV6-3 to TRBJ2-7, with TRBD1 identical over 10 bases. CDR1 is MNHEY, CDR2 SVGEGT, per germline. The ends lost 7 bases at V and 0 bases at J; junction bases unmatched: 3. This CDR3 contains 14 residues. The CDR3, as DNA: TGTGCCAGCAACGACAGGGGGCCCTCCTACGAGCAGTACTTC. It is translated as CASNDRGPSYEQYF.

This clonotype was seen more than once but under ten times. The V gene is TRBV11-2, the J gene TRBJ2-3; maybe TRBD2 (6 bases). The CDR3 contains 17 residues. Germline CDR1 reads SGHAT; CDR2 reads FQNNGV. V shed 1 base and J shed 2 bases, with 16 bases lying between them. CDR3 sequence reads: CASSLVAGTVPTDTQYF. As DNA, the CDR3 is TGTGCCAGCAGCTTAGTGGCGGGGACCGTCCCCACAGATACGCAGTATTTT.

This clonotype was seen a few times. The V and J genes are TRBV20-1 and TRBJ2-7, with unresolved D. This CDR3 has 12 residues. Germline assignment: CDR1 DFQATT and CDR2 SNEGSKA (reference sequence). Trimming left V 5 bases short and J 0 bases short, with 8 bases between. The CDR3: CSADKYSYEQYF. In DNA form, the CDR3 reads TGCAGTGCTGATAAATACTCCTACGAGCAGTACTTC.

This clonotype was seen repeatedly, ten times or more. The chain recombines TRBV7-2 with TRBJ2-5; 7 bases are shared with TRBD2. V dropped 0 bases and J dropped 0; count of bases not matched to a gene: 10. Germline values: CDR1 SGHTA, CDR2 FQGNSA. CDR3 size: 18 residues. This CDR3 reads CASSLAHGGSLYQETQYF. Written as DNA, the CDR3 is TGTGCCAGCAGCTTAGCGCATGGCGGGAGCCTGTACCAAGAGACCCAGTACTTC. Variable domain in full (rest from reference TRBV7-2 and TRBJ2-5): GAGVSQSPSNKVTEKGKDVELRCDPISGHTALYWYRQSLGQGLEFLIYFQGNSAPDKSGLPSDRFSAERTGGSVSTLTIQRTQQEDSAVYLCASSLAHGGSLYQETQYFGPGTRLLVL.